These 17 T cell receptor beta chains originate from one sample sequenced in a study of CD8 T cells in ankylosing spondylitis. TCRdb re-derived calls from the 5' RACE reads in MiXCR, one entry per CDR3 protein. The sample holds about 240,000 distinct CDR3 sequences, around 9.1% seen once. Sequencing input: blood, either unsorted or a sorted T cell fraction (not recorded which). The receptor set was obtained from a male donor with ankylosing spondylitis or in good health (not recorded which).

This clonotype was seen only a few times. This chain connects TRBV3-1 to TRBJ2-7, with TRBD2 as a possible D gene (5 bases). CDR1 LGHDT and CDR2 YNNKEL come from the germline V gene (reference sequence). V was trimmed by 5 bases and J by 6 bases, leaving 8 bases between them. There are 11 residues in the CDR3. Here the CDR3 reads CASSDLAEQYF. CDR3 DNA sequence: TGTGCCAGCAGCGACCTAGCCGAGCAGTACTTC.

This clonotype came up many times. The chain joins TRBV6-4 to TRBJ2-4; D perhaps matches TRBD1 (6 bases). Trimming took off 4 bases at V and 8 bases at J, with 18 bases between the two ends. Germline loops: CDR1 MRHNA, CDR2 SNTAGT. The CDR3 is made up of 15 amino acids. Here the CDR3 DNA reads TGTGCCAGCAGTGCGACGGCAGGGGCGGGTTACATTCAGTACTTC. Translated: CASSATAGAGYIQYF.

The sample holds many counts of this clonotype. Here the CDR3 DNA reads TGTGCCAGCAGCTTAGTAGCCAGGGGCCCCTCGGGTGAGCAGTACTTC. Translated, it gives CASSLVARGPSGEQYF. The J gene is TRBJ2-7, the V gene TRBV11-2; D may be TRBD1 (6 bases). Germline assignment: CDR1 SGHAT and CDR2 FQNNGV. The CDR3 runs 16 residues. Trimming took off 1 base at V and 7 bases at J, with 20 bases between the two ends.

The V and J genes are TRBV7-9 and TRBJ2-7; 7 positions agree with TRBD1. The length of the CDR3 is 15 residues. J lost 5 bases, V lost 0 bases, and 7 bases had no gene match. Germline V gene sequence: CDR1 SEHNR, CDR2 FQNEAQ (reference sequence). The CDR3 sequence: CASSLAWTGLNEQYF. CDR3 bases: TGTGCCAGCAGCTTAGCCTGGACAGGTCTGAACGAGCAGTACTTC.

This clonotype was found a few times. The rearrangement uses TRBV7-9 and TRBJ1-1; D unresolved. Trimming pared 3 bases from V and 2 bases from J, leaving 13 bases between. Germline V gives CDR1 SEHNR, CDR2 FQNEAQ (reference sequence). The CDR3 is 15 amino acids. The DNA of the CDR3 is TGTGCCAGCAGCTTCTACCGGACGGATAACACTGAAGCTTTCTTT. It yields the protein CASSFYRTDNTEAFF. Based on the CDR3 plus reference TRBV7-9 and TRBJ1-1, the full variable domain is DTGVSQNPRHKITKRGQNVTFRCDPISEHNRLYWYRQTLGQGPEFLTYFQNEAQLEKSRLLSDRFSAERPKGSFSTLEIQRTEQGDSAMYLCASSFYRTDNTEAFFGQGTRLTVV.

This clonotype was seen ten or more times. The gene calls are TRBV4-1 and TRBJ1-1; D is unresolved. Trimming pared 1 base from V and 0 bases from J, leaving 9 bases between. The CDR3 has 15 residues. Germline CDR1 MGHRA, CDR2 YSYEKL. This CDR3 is CASSQGPAMNTEAFF. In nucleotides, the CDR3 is TGCGCCAGCAGCCAAGGCCCAGCCATGAACACTGAAGCTTTCTTT.

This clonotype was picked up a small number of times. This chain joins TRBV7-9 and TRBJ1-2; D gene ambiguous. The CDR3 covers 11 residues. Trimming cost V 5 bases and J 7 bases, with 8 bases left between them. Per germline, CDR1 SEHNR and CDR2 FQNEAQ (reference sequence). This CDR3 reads CASSPGSGYTF. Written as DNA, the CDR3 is TGTGCCAGCAGCCCGGGCTCTGGCTACACCTTC.

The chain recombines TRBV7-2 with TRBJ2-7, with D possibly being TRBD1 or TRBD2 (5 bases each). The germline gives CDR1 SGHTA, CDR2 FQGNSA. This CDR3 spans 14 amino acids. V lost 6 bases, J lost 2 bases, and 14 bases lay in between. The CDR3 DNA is TGTGCCAGCAGTCCGGGGCTGGCCACCTACGAGCAGTACTTC. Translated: CASSPGLATYEQYF.

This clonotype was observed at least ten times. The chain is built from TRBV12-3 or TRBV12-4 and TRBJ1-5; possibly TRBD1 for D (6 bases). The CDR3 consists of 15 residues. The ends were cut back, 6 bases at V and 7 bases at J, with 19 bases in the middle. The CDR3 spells CASSPEGRGNQPQHF. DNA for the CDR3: TGTGCCAGCAGCCCCGAGGGCAGGGGAAACCAGCCCCAGCATTTT.

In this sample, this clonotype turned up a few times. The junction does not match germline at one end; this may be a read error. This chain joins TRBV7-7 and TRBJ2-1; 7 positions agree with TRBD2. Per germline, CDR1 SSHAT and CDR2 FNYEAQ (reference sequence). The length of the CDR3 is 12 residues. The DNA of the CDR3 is TGTGCTAGCAGCTTAGGAGCGGGGAAGCAGTTCTTC. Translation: CASSLGAGKQFF.

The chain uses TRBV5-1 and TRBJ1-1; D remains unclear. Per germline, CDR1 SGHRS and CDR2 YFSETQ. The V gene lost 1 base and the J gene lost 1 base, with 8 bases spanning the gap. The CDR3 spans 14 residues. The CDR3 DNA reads TGCGCCAGCAGCTTGATGATTTCGAACACTGAAGCTTTCTTT. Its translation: CASSLMISNTEAFF.

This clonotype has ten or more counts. CDR3 residues: CASSVSRGAYNEQFF. Written as DNA, the CDR3 is TGTGCCAGCAGCGTAAGTCGGGGGGCCTACAATGAGCAGTTCTTC. This sequence joins TRBV9 and TRBJ2-1, with TRBD2 matching 7 bases. The CDR3 length is 15 residues. Germline lookup yields CDR1 SGDLS and CDR2 YYNGEE. The V and J ends lost 1 base and 2 bases, in that order; junction bases with no gene match: 3.

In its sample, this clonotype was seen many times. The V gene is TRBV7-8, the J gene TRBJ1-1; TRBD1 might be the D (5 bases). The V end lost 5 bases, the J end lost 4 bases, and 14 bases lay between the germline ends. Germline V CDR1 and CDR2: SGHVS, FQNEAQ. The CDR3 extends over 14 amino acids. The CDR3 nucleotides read TGTGCCAGCAGCGTAGGAGGGGCTGGCACTGAAGCTTTCTTT. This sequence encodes CASSVGGAGTEAFF.

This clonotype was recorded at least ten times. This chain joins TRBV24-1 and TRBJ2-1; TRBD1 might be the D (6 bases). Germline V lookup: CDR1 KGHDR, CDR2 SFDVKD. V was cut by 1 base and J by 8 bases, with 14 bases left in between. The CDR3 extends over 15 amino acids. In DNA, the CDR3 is TGTGCCACCAGTGATTTAAACAGGGTCCAGGATGAGCAGTTCTTC. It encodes CATSDLNRVQDEQFF.

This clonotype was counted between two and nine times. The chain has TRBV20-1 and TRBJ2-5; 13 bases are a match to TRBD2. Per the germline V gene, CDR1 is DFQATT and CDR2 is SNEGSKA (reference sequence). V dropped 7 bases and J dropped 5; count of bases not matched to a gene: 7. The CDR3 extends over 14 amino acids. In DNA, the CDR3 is TGCAGTGGAAAACTAGCGGGGGGGTCGGAGACCCAGTACTTC. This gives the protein CSGKLAGGSETQYF.

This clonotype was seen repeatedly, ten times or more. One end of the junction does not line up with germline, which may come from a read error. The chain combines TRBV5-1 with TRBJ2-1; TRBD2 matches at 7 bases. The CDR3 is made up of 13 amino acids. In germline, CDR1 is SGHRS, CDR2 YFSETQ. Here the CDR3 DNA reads TGCGCCAGCAGCGAGACTAGCTACGATGAGCAGTTCTTC. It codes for CASSETSYDEQFF.

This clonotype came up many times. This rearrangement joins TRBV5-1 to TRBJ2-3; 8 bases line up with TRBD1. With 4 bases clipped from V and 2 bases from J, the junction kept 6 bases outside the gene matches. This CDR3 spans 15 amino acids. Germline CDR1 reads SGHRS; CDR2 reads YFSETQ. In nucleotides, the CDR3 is TGCGCCAGCAGCACCGGACAGGGCGACACAGATACGCAGTATTTT. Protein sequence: CASSTGQGDTDTQYF.